These 20 T cell receptor beta chains were all obtained from the same sample, sequenced in a study of cytomegalovirus exposure and HLA in healthy donors listed by TCRdb under 2017. The library was prepared using the immunoSEQ multiplex PCR assay. The multiplex PCR relied on a mix of 60 forward primers for TCR Vbeta segments and 13 reverse primers for TCR Jbeta segments. TCRdb provides this immuneACCESS table in a form limited to in-frame rearrangements. Some clones are lacking; in checked studies, under half of them reflect an unresolved V gene, and why the rest are absent is not known. This sample lists more than 100,000 clones; roughly four fifths were detected once. The ten largest clones capture roughly 1.8% of the sample. The sequenced material came from PBMCs. The receptors here all came from a female donor in good health and CMV-seropositive.

This chain joins TRBV27 and TRBJ2-2; 7 positions match TRBD2. The CDR3 is 13 amino acids. J gave up 8 bases and V 11 bases, and 11 bases lay outside the gene matches. CDR1 is MNHEY, CDR2 SMNVEV, per germline (reference sequence). The CDR3 region has the DNA TGTGCCCGACGTAGCGGGTGGAGTGGGGAGCTGTTTTTT. This translates into CARRSGWSGELFF.

Only one count was recorded for this clone. CDR3 DNA: TGTGCCAGCAGCTTAGATTCAGGGATACGGACTGAAGCTTTCTTT. Its translation is CASSLDSGIRTEAFF. The V gene is TRBV11-2, the J gene TRBJ1-1; possible D gene TRBD1, 5 bases. The V gene's germline CDR1 is SGHAT and CDR2 FQNNGV. The CDR3 totals 15 residues. V lost 0 bases, J lost 5 bases, and 13 bases lay in between.

CDR3 region: CASRNRGNHYGYTF. The CDR3 nucleotides are TGTGCCAGTAGGAACAGGGGAAACCACTATGGCTACACCTTC. The chain is built from TRBV19 and TRBJ1-2, with TRBD1 identical over 7 bases. The J segment lost 3 bases and the V segment lost 6 bases, leaving 7 bases of the junction unmatched. CDR1 is LNHDA and CDR2 is SQIVND in the germline V gene (reference sequence). This CDR3 comprises 14 residues.

The J gene is TRBJ2-5, the V gene TRBV12-2; TRBD2, as called in the table, went unchecked against the DNA. TRBV12-2 is shown as a pseudogene. The CDR3 spans 19 residues. DNA of the CDR3: TGTGCAAGTCGCTTACCCTTGGGGGGCATAATGGGGGGGGGAGAGACCCAGTACTTC. Its protein product is CASRLPLGGIMGGGETQYF.

This chain connects TRBV10-3 to TRBJ2-3; TRBD1 aligns across 9 bases. J gave up 5 bases and V 4 bases, and 4 bases lay outside the gene matches. The CDR3 runs to 14 residues. Per the germline V gene, CDR1 is ENHRY and CDR2 is SYGVKD. CDR3 sequence reads: CAISADRGGDTQYF. The CDR3 region has the DNA TGTGCCATCAGTGCGGACAGGGGAGGAGATACGCAGTATTTT.

This chain links TRBV19 with TRBJ2-2; a possible D gene is TRBD1 (6 bases). Trimming removed 4 bases from V and 6 bases from J, with 6 bases in between. The CDR3 extends over 12 amino acids. Germline CDR1 is LNHDA and CDR2 is SQIVND (reference sequence). CDR3 region: CASSTGAGELFF. The CDR3 DNA follows: TGTGCCAGTAGTACAGGGGCCGGGGAGCTGTTTTTT.

There are a few counts of this clone. The V and J genes are TRBV6-6 and TRBJ2-2; D is undetermined. With 0 bases removed from V and 6 bases from J, the gap between germline ends came to 8 bases. Per the germline V gene, CDR1 is MNHNY and CDR2 is SVGAGI (reference sequence). The CDR3 totals 14 residues. CDR3 in amino acids: CASSYSSQAGELFF. CDR3 nucleotide sequence: TGTGCCAGCAGTTACTCGAGTCAGGCCGGGGAGCTGTTTTTT.

V is TRBV14 and J is TRBJ2-7; D is possibly TRBD2 (6 bases). The germline CDR1 and CDR2 sequences are SGHDN and FVKESK. The CDR3 has 15 residues. The ends were cut back, 5 bases at V and 1 base at J, with 15 bases in the middle. In nucleotides, the CDR3 is TGTGCCAGCAGCAAGGTGGAGGGATCTTCCTACGAGCAGTACTTC. It encodes CASSKVEGSSYEQYF.

This clone was detected only once. The chain uses TRBV5-5 and TRBJ1-4; TRBD1 agrees at 7 bases. The CDR3 loop spans 15 amino acids. CDR1 and CDR2 (germline): SGHKS, YYEKEE (reference sequence). V was pared by 1 base and J by 6 bases, with 6 bases of the junction left unmatched. CDR3 loop: CASSLMGRGDEKLFF. Written as DNA, the CDR3 is TGTGCCAGCAGCTTGATGGGCAGGGGGGATGAAAAACTGTTTTTT.

This clone appeared a few times. This rearrangement joins TRBV29-1 to TRBJ1-5; TRBD1 aligns across 7 bases. The CDR3 sequence is 13 residues long. The germline CDR1 and CDR2 sequences are SQVTM and ANQGSEA. Unmatched junction bases numbered 5, after V lost 6 bases and J lost 3 bases. The DNA for the CDR3 is TGCAGCGTGGGGGACAGAAACAATCAGCCCCAGCATTTT. Amino acids: CSVGDRNNQPQHF. Drawing the rest from reference TRBV29-1 and TRBJ1-5, the complete variable domain is SAVISQKPSRDICQRGTSLTIQCQVDSQVTMMFWYRQQPGQSLTLIATANQGSEATYESGFVIDKFPISRPNLTFSTLTVSNMSPEDSSIYLCSVGDRNNQPQHFGDGTRLSIL.

The chain employs TRBV6-5 and TRBJ1-2, with 7 positions matching TRBD1. V lost 6 bases to trimming and J lost 4 bases; unmatched junction nucleotides: 5. The CDR3 is 13 amino acids. Germline V gene data show CDR1 as MNHEY and CDR2 as SVGAGI. CDR3 nucleotide sequence: TGTGCCAGCAGCCCACAGGGGAGCTATGGCTACACCTTC. Encoded protein: CASSPQGSYGYTF.

This clone came up once. The rearrangement links TRBV10-3 to TRBJ2-3, with 13 bases aligning to TRBD2. Trimming removed 11 bases from V and 2 bases from J; junction bases left unmatched: 4. Germline loops: CDR1 ENHRY, CDR2 SYGVKD. The CDR3 extends over 14 amino acids. The CDR3 nucleotides are TGTGCCGCAGGACTAGCGGGAGCCACAGATACGCAGTATTTT. Amino acids: CAAGLAGATDTQYF.

This clone was counted only a few times. J is TRBJ1-1 and V is TRBV6-6, with 7 bases fitting TRBD1. CDR1 MNHNY and CDR2 SVGAGI come from the germline V gene (reference sequence). J gave up 2 bases and V 5 bases, and 8 bases lay outside the gene matches. The CDR3 spans 15 residues. In DNA, the CDR3 is TGTGCCAGCAGTGATAGGACAGGCTCTAACACTGAAGCTTTCTTT. This sequence encodes CASSDRTGSNTEAFF.

The chain carries TRBV14 and TRBJ2-5; D is unresolved. Deletions cut 4 bases from V and 3 bases from J, with 3 bases between. The CDR3 loop spans 11 amino acids. Germline CDR1 is SGHDN and CDR2 is FVKESK. CDR3 region: CASSREETQYF. The CDR3 DNA follows: TGTGCCAGCAGCCGCGAAGAGACCCAGTACTTC.

V gene TRBV5-4 combines with J gene TRBJ2-5, with 8 bases fitting TRBD1. Germline trimming cut 4 bases from V and 0 bases from J; bases unmatched to any gene: 2. The germline CDR1 and CDR2 sequences are SGHNT and YYREEE (reference sequence). CDR3 length equals 14 residues. CDR3 sequence: CASSPGGYQETQYF. CDR3 nucleotides: TGTGCCAGCAGCCCAGGGGGCTACCAAGAGACCCAGTACTTC.

The J gene is TRBJ1-1, the V gene TRBV7-9; no reliable D call. From germline, CDR1 is SEHNR and CDR2 FQNEAQ (reference sequence). V was pared by 3 bases and J by 6 bases, with 14 bases between. CDR3 length equals 14 residues. The CDR3 bases are TGTGCCAGCAGCTTTCAGTCGCGGAGTGCTGAAGCTTTCTTT. This sequence encodes CASSFQSRSAEAFF. The full variable domain, completed using reference TRBV7-9 and TRBJ1-1, is DTGVSQNPRHKITKRGQNVTFRCDPISEHNRLYWYRQTLGQGPEFLTYFQNEAQLEKSRLLSDRFSAERPKGSFSTLEIQRTEQGDSAMYLCASSFQSRSAEAFFGQGTRLTVV.

The chain joins TRBV2 to TRBJ1-5, with a weak D call TRBD1 (6 bases). The CDR3 totals 17 residues. Germline loops: CDR1 SNHLY, CDR2 FYNNEI. Trimming cost V 4 bases and J 6 bases, with 22 bases left between them. CDR3 sequence: CASSGIQGTPSSQPQHF. DNA of the CDR3: TGTGCCAGCAGTGGAATACAGGGTACCCCAAGTAGTCAGCCCCAGCATTTT.

The chain carries TRBV5-1 and TRBJ2-7, with 7 bases matching TRBD1. From germline, CDR1 is SGHRS and CDR2 YFSETQ. V lost 4 bases and J lost 4; bases outside the gene matches: 14. CDR3 length equals 16 residues. The CDR3 spells CASSRPSGGTPYEQYF. DNA of the CDR3: TGCGCCAGCAGCCGGCCGTCAGGGGGAACGCCGTACGAGCAGTACTTC.

This clone showed up just a few times. This CDR3 reads CASRLAGGPGETQYF. CDR3 DNA: TGTGCCAGCAGGCTAGCGGGAGGGCCCGGGGAGACCCAGTACTTC. The chain is built from TRBV5-4 and TRBJ2-5; TRBD2 matches at 12 bases. From germline, CDR1 is SGHNT and CDR2 YYREEE (reference sequence). This CDR3 spans 15 amino acids. The junction had 7 bases not matched to a gene; V was cut back by 5 bases and J by 5 bases.

The rearrangement joins TRBV4-1 to TRBJ1-2, with D perhaps matching TRBD1 (5 bases). The germline CDR1 and CDR2 sequences are MGHRA and YSYEKL. Trimming pared 5 bases from V and 2 bases from J, leaving 18 bases between. The length of the CDR3 is 16 residues. CDR3 in amino acids: CASSSRVSQGNYGYTF. CDR3 DNA sequence: TGCGCCAGCAGCTCAAGGGTGTCCCAGGGAAACTATGGCTACACCTTC.